The sequence of this T cell receptor (beta chain) was determined in a study of blood T cell repertoires in COVID-19. Across the whole study: Samples representing acute and convalescent COVID-19 were sourced from the United States, Italy and Spain. Nucleic acid was either cDNA or gDNA, and it came from T cells, B-cell-depleted T cells, or PBMCs.

This clone was counted once. Looked up from germline, CDR1 is MNHEY and CDR2 is SMNVEV (reference sequence). The CDR3 runs 16 residues. Trimming shortened V by 4 bases and J by 6 bases, and 19 bases separated the two germline ends. In the authors' methods: Amplification of reference gene primers provided the estimated nucleated cell counts. Profiled with immunoSEQ multiplex PCR; TCRdb holds only in-frame clones, not every one. From that table come the V and J calls and clone size; the DNA was used to work out D and trimming. The repertoire holds 70,000 to 100,000 clones, with around 91% as singletons.

The specimen was peripheral blood. This TCR was sampled from a woman aged 80 or over with active or convalescent COVID-19. V is TRBV27 and J is TRBJ2-1, with D maybe TRBD1 (6 bases). The chain's CDR3 is CASSSGVLPGFNEQFF. The DNA of the CDR3 is TGTGCCAGCAGTTCAGGGGTACTACCAGGGTTCAATGAGCAGTTCTTC.